This TCR beta chain stems from a study of blood T cell repertoires in COVID-19. Study at large: PBMCs, B-cell-depleted T cells, or T cells were the source of the cDNA or gDNA that made up the material.

Seattle patients were enrolled while actively infected and followed longitudinally. V gave up 5 bases and J gave up 5 bases; unmatched junction bases: 13. Germline CDR1 and CDR2: MGHDK and SYGVNS. The CDR3 runs to 16 residues. Original processing notes: The assay estimated nucleated cells by amplifying reference gene primers. The table came from immunoSEQ multiplex PCR; TCRdb's copy has only in-frame clones and leaves some out. V and J calls and clone size are copied from that table; D and trimming were computed from the DNA. The repertoire holds about 150,000 clones, with about 88% as singletons. The rearrangement joins TRBV25-1 to TRBJ2-5, with 8 bases fitting TRBD1. Sequenced sample: peripheral blood. The sequence came from a human donor with COVID-19, enrolled during active disease. The donor label of this sample is uncertain. CDR3: CASSPRTGQVHETQYF. The CDR3 DNA follows: TGTGCCAGCAGTCCCCGGACAGGGCAGGTACACGAGACCCAGTACTTC.